This T cell receptor beta chain was profiled in a study of blood T cells in healthy people across ages. Study results and caveats: When set beside aged donors, long-lived donors presented more naive CD4+ cells and higher diversity. In older individuals, TCR beta diversity per million T cells was lower, falling roughly linearly with age.

Staff drew ten milliliters of peripheral blood from each donor. At least 7 million PBMCs were isolated per sample. Then a second PCR, running about 6 to 12 cycles, was carried out with a sample-barcoded 5' primer and a J-beta primer mix. Each CDR3 protein is one row after TCRdb ran MiXCR on the 5' RACE reads. Among around 850,000 distinct CDR3 sequences listed, under 40% were seen once. CDR1 and CDR2 (germline): LGHNA, YSLEER. V was clipped by 4 bases and J by 5 bases, with 13 bases between them. The CDR3 contains 14 residues. This clonotype was seen only a few times. Antigen specificity is unknown. The chain couples TRBV4-3 to TRBJ2-3; maybe TRBD1 (6 bases). The sample consisted of blood. The TCR comes from a man between 18 and 29 years old in good health. Here the CDR3 DNA reads TGCGCCAGCAGCCTGGACAGTTCTGGAGATACGCAGTATTTT. Protein sequence: CASSLDSSGDTQYF.